The source of this TCR beta chain is a study of blood T cell repertoires in COVID-19. Study-wide context: Samples came from the United States, Italy and Spain, spanning acute and convalescent COVID-19. T cells, B-cell-depleted T cells, or PBMCs provided the cDNA or gDNA that served as material.

Per the authors' pipeline: Nucleated cell number was recorded as an estimate derived from reference gene primer amplification. Some clones are missing from TCRdb's copy, which holds only in-frame ones; the method was immunoSEQ multiplex PCR. That table gives V, J and clone size, and the DNA gave D and trimming. The sample has 97,000 or so clones; around four fifths are singletons. V lost 5 bases to trimming and J lost 2 bases; unmatched junction nucleotides: 13. This CDR3 comprises 17 residues. CDR1 is SGHNT and CDR2 is YENEEA in the germline V gene. This chain links TRBV11-3 with TRBJ1-1; 8 positions match TRBD1. Sequenced: peripheral blood. This clonotype was sampled from a man aged 35 to 55 with active or convalescent COVID-19. As DNA, the CDR3 is TGTGCCAGCAGCCCAGGACAGGGTGAATGGGGTAACACTGAAGCTTTCTTT. It codes for CASSPGQGEWGNTEAFF.